The 27 T cell receptor beta chains presented below share a single source sample, sequenced in a study of CD4+ T cells in melanoma. Some clones are missing from TCRdb's copy, which holds only in-frame ones; the method was immunoSEQ multiplex PCR. The sample contains around 110,000 clones, about 90% of which appear only once. What was sequenced was peripheral blood. The origin of the receptors is a human donor with melanoma.

This clone was detected a few times. The J gene is TRBJ1-5, the V gene TRBV19, with D perhaps TRBD1 (5 bases). This CDR3 spans 14 amino acids. V lost 7 bases and J lost 2, with 12 bases in between. Germline V gene data show CDR1 as LNHDA and CDR2 as SQIVND (reference sequence). The CDR3 DNA is TGTGCCAGTACCTTCCGGGGGGGCAATCAGCCCCAGCATTTT. Residues: CASTFRGGNQPQHF. The full variable domain, in which reference TRBV19 and TRBJ1-5 provide the parts outside the CDR3, is DGGITQSPKYLFRKEGQNVTLSCEQNLNHDAMYWYRQDPGQGLRLIYYSQIVNDFQKGDIAEGYSVSREKKESFPLTVTSAQKNPTAFYLCASTFRGGNQPQHFGDGTRLSIL.

The V call is TRBV5-6, the J call TRBJ2-5, with 9 bases identical to TRBD2. The CDR3 is 14 amino acids. Germline V lookup: CDR1 SGHDT, CDR2 YYEEEE. With 5 bases clipped from V and 1 base from J, the junction kept 3 bases outside the gene matches. The CDR3 bases are TGTGCCAGCAGGGGACTAGCTGGCCAAGAGACCCAGTACTTC. It yields the protein CASRGLAGQETQYF.

This rearrangement joins TRBV14 to TRBJ1-1, with D uncertain. Germline CDR1 and CDR2: SGHDN and FVKESK. V lost 1 base and J lost 7, with 13 bases in between. This CDR3 comprises 14 residues. The CDR3 DNA is TGTGCCAGCAGCCAAGGGAACGGAAATAGTGAAGCTTTCTTT. As protein: CASSQGNGNSEAFF.

The gene calls are TRBV6-4 and TRBJ2-3; a weak D match, TRBD2 (7 bases). Trimming removed 6 bases from V and 2 bases from J, with 15 bases in between. This CDR3 contains 15 residues. Looked up from germline, CDR1 is MRHNA and CDR2 is SNTAGT. CDR3 residues: CASSREGGLTDTQYF. The CDR3 DNA is TGTGCCAGCAGCCGAGAGGGGGGGCTCACAGATACGCAGTATTTT.

This clone was counted once. The chain combines TRBV7-2 with TRBJ1-1; D unresolved. The germline CDR1 and CDR2 sequences are SGHTA and FQGNSA. The CDR3 runs to 15 residues. Between the trimmed V and J ends, which lost 1 base and 8 bases, there was a span of 17 bases. CDR3 sequence (DNA): TGTGCCAGCAGCTTAGTAGGGAACACACCGATCGAAGCTTTCTTT. Translation: CASSLVGNTPIEAFF.

The chain combines TRBV6-1 with TRBJ2-2, with 7 bases fitting TRBD1. V lost 7 bases and J lost 4; bases outside the gene matches: 9. CDR1 and CDR2 from the germline V gene are MNHNS and SASEGT. This CDR3 spans 15 amino acids. The chain's CDR3 is CASNPGTDFTGELFF. CDR3 DNA: TGTGCCAGCAATCCCGGGACAGACTTCACCGGGGAGCTGTTTTTT.

The V call is TRBV28, the J call TRBJ1-5, with 8 bases lining up with TRBD1. With V trimmed by 6 bases and J by 2 bases, 15 bases remained unmatched. CDR3 length: 18 residues. CDR1 and CDR2 (germline): MDHEN, SYDVKM. The CDR3 loop reads CASRTTRTGSTGNQPQHF. DNA of the CDR3: TGTGCCAGCAGAACAACCCGGACAGGGAGTACGGGCAATCAGCCCCAGCATTTT.

This clone was recorded once. J is TRBJ1-5 and V is TRBV28; no reliable D call. Germline V gene data show CDR1 as MDHEN and CDR2 as SYDVKM. The ends were cut back, 6 bases at V and 7 bases at J, with 10 bases in the middle. CDR3 length equals 12 residues. CDR3 sequence: CASRRASQPQHF. The CDR3 DNA reads TGTGCCAGCAGACGGGCTTCACAGCCCCAGCATTTT.

The genes are TRBV30 and TRBJ2-3, with D possibly TRBD1 on 6 matching bases. The CDR3 has 14 residues. Trimming removed 4 bases from V and 0 bases from J, with 11 bases in between. Germline values: CDR1 GTSNPN, CDR2 SVGIG (reference sequence). CDR3 region: CAWNPTGSTDTQYF. The CDR3 DNA follows: TGTGCCTGGAATCCGACAGGAAGCACAGATACGCAGTATTTT.

This chain links TRBV2 with TRBJ2-1; the D gene is possibly TRBD1 (7 bases). The CDR3 totals 13 residues. V was trimmed by 8 bases and J by 6 bases, leaving 14 bases between them. CDR1 is SNHLY, CDR2 FYNNEI, per germline. CDR3 sequence reads: CASDREVRNEQFF. CDR3 in DNA: TGTGCCAGCGACAGGGAGGTTCGCAATGAGCAGTTCTTC. Supplemented by reference TRBV2 and TRBJ2-1, the full variable domain reads EPEVTQTPSHQVTQMGQEVILRCVPISNHLYFYWYRQILGQKVEFLVSFYNNEISEKSEIFDDQFSVERPDGSNFTLKIRSTKLEDSAMYFCASDREVRNEQFFGPGTRLTVL.

The V gene is TRBV29-1, the J gene TRBJ1-2; D is ambiguous. The V and J ends lost 6 bases and 5 bases respectively, with 16 bases between them. Germline CDR1 and CDR2: SQVTM and ANQGSEA. The CDR3 extends over 13 amino acids. CDR3 coding DNA: TGCAGCGTCCTCCTCTCGCCCAGGTATGGCTACACCTTC. Translating it yields CSVLLSPRYGYTF.

The chain carries TRBV7-2 and TRBJ1-3, with D tentatively TRBD1 (6 bases). Trimming took 2 bases from V and 2 from J, leaving 10 bases between them. This CDR3 spans 15 amino acids. Germline lookup yields CDR1 SGHTA and CDR2 FQGNSA. The CDR3 loop is CASSLKAGAGNTIYF. As DNA, the CDR3 is TGTGCCAGCAGCTTAAAGGCAGGGGCTGGAAACACCATATATTTT.

Only one count was recorded for this clone. The chain couples TRBV19 to TRBJ2-1, with 9 bases lining up with TRBD2. The CDR3 extends over 12 amino acids. After removal of 0 bases from V and 15 bases from J, the junction contained 3 bases not matched to a gene. The germline V gene has CDR1 LNHDA and CDR2 SQIVND (reference sequence). CDR3 sequence reads: CASSIELAGLFF. In DNA form, the CDR3 reads TGTGCCAGTAGTATAGAGCTAGCGGGGCTGTTCTTC.

The CDR3 coding sequence is TGCGCCAGCAGTCTCGGGACTAGCGGCTACAATGAGCAGTTCTTC. It encodes CASSLGTSGYNEQFF. The gene calls are TRBV5-1 and TRBJ2-1; 11 bases map to TRBD2. CDR3 length equals 15 residues. Per the germline V gene, CDR1 is SGHRS and CDR2 is YFSETQ. V gave up 5 bases and J gave up 3 bases; unmatched junction bases: 4.

The chain carries TRBV19 and TRBJ1-2; 9 bases align to TRBD1. The CDR3 sequence is 13 residues long. Germline V gene sequence: CDR1 LNHDA, CDR2 SQIVND (reference sequence). The J segment lost 8 bases and the V segment lost 6 bases, leaving 7 bases of the junction unmatched. This chain's CDR3 is CASRWTGVEGYTF. The CDR3 DNA reads TGTGCCAGTAGATGGACAGGGGTGGAAGGCTACACCTTC.

The chain recombines TRBV4-3 with TRBJ1-2; 9 bases are a match to TRBD1. V shed 3 bases and J 7 bases; nucleotides not matched to a gene: 3. CDR3 length equals 13 residues. Germline CDR1 reads LGHNA; CDR2 reads YSLEER. The CDR3 region has the DNA TGCGCCAGCAGCCAGGGACAGGGAACTGGCTACACCTTC. Translated, it gives CASSQGQGTGYTF.

The J gene is TRBJ2-5, the V gene TRBV5-4; possible D gene TRBD2, 6 bases. The CDR3 has 15 residues. CDR1 and CDR2 (germline): SGHNT, YYREEE (reference sequence). Trimming left V 3 bases short and J 0 bases short, with 12 bases between. CDR3 bases: TGTGCCAGCAGCTCGGGACTCCTGTACCAAGAGACCCAGTACTTC. Protein sequence: CASSSGLLYQETQYF. The full variable domain, completed using reference TRBV5-4 and TRBJ2-5, is ETGVTQSPTHLIKTRGQQVTLRCSSQSGHNTVSWYQQALGQGPQFIFQYYREEENGRGNFPPRFSGLQFPNYSSELNVNALELDDSALYLCASSSGLLYQETQYFGPGTRLLVL.

CDR3 in amino acids: CASNEGNTGELFF. CDR3 in DNA: TGTGCCAGCAACGAAGGGAACACCGGGGAGCTGTTTTTT. This chain uses TRBV9 with TRBJ2-2; no clear D. CDR3 length: 13 residues. Germline V gives CDR1 SGDLS, CDR2 YYNGEE. The V end lost 6 bases, the J end lost 1 base, and 7 bases lay between the germline ends. The full variable domain, completed using reference TRBV9 and TRBJ2-2, is DSGVTQTPKHLITATGQRVTLRCSPRSGDLSVYWYQQSLDQGLQFLIQYYNGEERAKGNILERFSAQQFPDLHSELNLSSLELGDSALYFCASNEGNTGELFFGEGSRLTVL.

This rearrangement joins TRBV21-1 to TRBJ2-7; no check of the table's D call, TRBD2, against the DNA was made. TRBV21-1 is an annotated pseudogene. The CDR3 is 12 residues long. CDR3 protein: CASSNKPYEQYF. DNA for the CDR3: TGTGCCAGCAGCAATAAGCCCTACGAGCAGTACTTC.

CDR3 region: CASFKHQYF. The CDR3 region has the DNA TGTGCCAGCTTCAAGCACCAGTACTTC. The rearrangement uses TRBV6-5 and TRBJ2-4; D gene uncertain. Germline V lookup: CDR1 MNHEY, CDR2 SVGAGI. V was pared by 8 bases and J by 13 bases, with 9 bases between. CDR3 size: 9 residues.

The chain carries TRBV7-2 and TRBJ2-5; D perhaps matches TRBD1 (5 bases). The CDR3 is 15 residues long. Per germline, CDR1 SGHTA and CDR2 FQGNSA. The V end was cut by 3 bases, the J end by 2 bases, with 13 bases between. The CDR3 here is CASSFSQGRQETQYF. As DNA, the CDR3 is TGTGCCAGCAGCTTTAGCCAGGGAAGACAAGAGACCCAGTACTTC.

CDR3 sequence: CASSLGGPGSNQPQHF. The CDR3 DNA reads as TGCGCCAGCAGCTTGGGGGGCCCTGGAAGCAATCAGCCCCAGCATTTT. The gene calls are TRBV5-1 and TRBJ1-5; the D gene is possibly TRBD1 (5 bases). The CDR3 covers 16 residues. Germline V CDR1 and CDR2: SGHRS, YFSETQ. Deletions cut 0 bases from V and 1 base from J, with 11 bases between.

The V gene is TRBV27, the J gene TRBJ2-5, with D unclear. Trimming took off 3 bases at V and 1 base at J, with 9 bases between the two ends. CDR3 length: 14 amino acids. Germline V CDR1 and CDR2: MNHEY, SMNVEV (reference sequence). The DNA for the CDR3 is TGTGCCAGCAGTTTTTGGGGAACCCAAGAGACCCAGTACTTC. Its protein product is CASSFWGTQETQYF.

V gene TRBV19 combines with J gene TRBJ1-2; D possibly corresponds to TRBD1 (5 bases). Trimming shortened V by 7 bases and J by 0 bases, and 15 bases separated the two germline ends. The CDR3 is 15 amino acids. The germline V gene encodes CDR1 LNHDA and CDR2 SQIVND (reference sequence). The CDR3 DNA follows: TGTGCCAGTACCCTAGGCGGGGGAACTAACTATGGCTACACCTTC. Translated: CASTLGGGTNYGYTF.

CDR3 nucleotides: TGTGCCAGTAGTCAAGGACCGACGGCCCAGTACTTC. Translation gives CASSQGPTAQYF. This chain links TRBV19 with TRBJ2-5; D is uncertain. The germline CDR1 and CDR2 sequences are LNHDA and SQIVND (reference sequence). The CDR3 spans 12 residues. Trimming took off 5 bases at V and 9 bases at J, with 13 bases between the two ends. The full variable domain, with the rest looked up from reference TRBV19 and TRBJ2-5, is DGGITQSPKYLFRKEGQNVTLSCEQNLNHDAMYWYRQDPGQGLRLIYYSQIVNDFQKGDIAEGYSVSREKKESFPLTVTSAQKNPTAFYLCASSQGPTAQYFGPGTRLLVL.

This clone was recorded once. The V call is TRBV7-2, the J call TRBJ1-2, with TRBD1 identical over 7 bases. Germline V lookup: CDR1 SGHTA, CDR2 FQGNSA. V lost 5 bases to trimming and J lost 3 bases; unmatched junction nucleotides: 18. This CDR3 comprises 18 residues. The chain's CDR3 is CASSPTRTGANGYYGYTF. The CDR3 DNA follows: TGTGCCAGCAGCCCCACCCGGACAGGAGCTAATGGGTACTATGGCTACACCTTC. Drawing the rest from reference TRBV7-2 and TRBJ1-2, the complete variable domain is GAGVSQSPSNKVTEKGKDVELRCDPISGHTALYWYRQSLGQGLEFLIYFQGNSAPDKSGLPSDRFSAERTGGSVSTLTIQRTQQEDSAVYLCASSPTRTGANGYYGYTFGSGTRLTVV.

This sequence joins TRBV7-9 and TRBJ2-7; 10 bases map to TRBD2. V gave up 5 bases and J gave up 2 bases; unmatched junction bases: 12. The CDR3 length is 17 residues. Germline lookup yields CDR1 SEHNR and CDR2 FQNEAQ (reference sequence). The CDR3 loop reads CASSPSGPAGGAYEQYF. The CDR3 coding sequence is TGTGCCAGCAGCCCGTCGGGTCCAGCGGGAGGGGCCTACGAGCAGTACTTC.